This T cell receptor beta chain was identified in a study of cytomegalovirus exposure and HLA in healthy donors. This clone occurred a few times. Its antigen is still unknown. Study observations and caveats: Later analysis associated a missense DCLRE1C variant with TCR beta V- and J-gene trimming. As was reported, the HLA-A and HLA-B alleles of most subjects were accurately predicted from TCR beta sequences.

It was with 60 Vbeta and 13 Jbeta primers that the PCR ran. Per the original methods: Counted up in a later analysis, unique TCR beta chains came to about 80 million, with around 10 million shared. Assay: immunoSEQ multiplex PCR; the TCRdb copy retains only in-frame clones and omits some. D and trimming come from the DNA, and the V and J calls and clone size come from that table. This repertoire shows hundreds of thousands of clones, over 65% found once; its top ten account for 0.6% to 0.7%. When sampled, the donors appeared nominally healthy, though they likely had unrecorded immune exposures. The germline V gene has CDR1 MDHEN and CDR2 SYDVKM. CDR3 length: 13 amino acids. V was trimmed by 6 bases and J by 3 bases, leaving 11 bases between them.

The TCR sequence derives from a man in his late teens or twenties in good health and CMV-seronegative. The V call is TRBV28, the J call TRBJ2-5; D is uncertain. Material for sequencing was PBMCs. For the CDR3, the DNA is TGTGCCAGCAGCCAAGTCCAGGAAGAGACCCAGTACTTC. Its translation is CASSQVQEETQYF.